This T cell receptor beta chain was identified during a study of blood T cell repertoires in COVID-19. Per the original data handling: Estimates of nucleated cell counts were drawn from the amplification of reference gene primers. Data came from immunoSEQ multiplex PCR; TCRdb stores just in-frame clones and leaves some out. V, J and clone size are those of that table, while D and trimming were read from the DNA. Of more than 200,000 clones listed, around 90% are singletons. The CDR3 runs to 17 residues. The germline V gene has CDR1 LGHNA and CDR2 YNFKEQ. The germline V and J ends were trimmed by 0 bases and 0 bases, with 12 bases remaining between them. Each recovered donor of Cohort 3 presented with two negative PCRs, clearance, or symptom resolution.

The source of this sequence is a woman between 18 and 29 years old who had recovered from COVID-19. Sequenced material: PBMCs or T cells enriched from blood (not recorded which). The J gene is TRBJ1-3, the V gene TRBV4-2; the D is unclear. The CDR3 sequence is CASSQDRIQISGNTIYF. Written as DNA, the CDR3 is TGTGCCAGCAGCCAAGATCGGATACAGATCTCTGGAAACACCATATATTTT.